The sequence of this T cell receptor beta chain was determined in a study of CD8 T cells in ankylosing spondylitis. General observations from the study: In ankylosing spondylitis patients, matched synovial fluid reportedly showed significant enrichment of disease-linked clones.

In its sample, this clonotype was seen once. Its specificity is not known. This clone may be a read error of a much larger clone one base away. Making use of molecular barcodes, quantitative 5'-RACE generated TCR beta libraries. TCRdb ran MiXCR on the 5' RACE reads and lists one entry per CDR3 protein. Of under 300,000 distinct CDR3 sequences detected, 8% to 9.5% appear once; the ten largest clones hold over 6.5%. This CDR3 contains 15 residues. With 3 bases clipped from V and 6 bases from J, the junction kept 4 bases outside the gene matches. CDR1 and CDR2 (germline): LNHDA, SQIVND (reference sequence).

Sequences were obtained from blood, either unsorted or a sorted T cell fraction (not recorded which). This receptor was obtained from a male donor with ankylosing spondylitis or in good health (not recorded which). V usage is TRBV19 and J usage is TRBJ2-1; 11 bases fit TRBD1. Here the CDR3 reads CASSIRDRGINEQFF. CDR3 sequence (DNA): TGTGCCAGTAGTATTCGGGACAGGGGGATCAATGAGCAGTTCTTC. Using reference TRBV19 and TRBJ2-1 for the parts outside the CDR3, the full variable domain is DGGITQSPKYLFRKEGQNVTLSCEQNLNHDAMYWYRQDPGQGLRLIYYSQIVNDFQKGDIAEGYSVSREKKESFPLTVTSAQKNPTAFYLCASSIRDRGINEQFFGPGTRLTVL.